This T cell receptor beta chain was recorded in a study of T cell responses to AZD1222 COVID-19 vaccine (dated by TCRdb to the early 2020s). Notes on the research overall: TCR sequencing was performed for 233 trial participants, of whom roughly 200 were given two doses of AZD1222 and some 26 were given two doses of MenACWY control vaccine. Trial participants were enrolled by age into subgroups of 18-55, 56-69 and 70-plus years, and 148, 28 and 57 TCR-sequenced participants, respectively, were included in these subgroups. General study outcomes and caveats: CD4 TCRs associated with the vaccine covered the entire spike protein, and the dominant responses were in regions 160-218 and 743-854. Reportedly, almost half of the unique spike-specific TCRs recognized epitopes lying outside the regions that are mutated in the B.1.351 and B.1.1.7 variants. Spike-specific TCR breadth and depth rose significantly after two AZD1222 doses compared with day 0 and with MenACWY recipients. Because no day 14 peak-response samples were available, the repertoires could be characterized only after the peak T cell response. Participants were mostly white British and included more females than males, and it was suggested by the authors that clonal diversity may have been underestimated. In the small 56-69-year group, the increase in depth fell short of significance, most likely because of low power. Only five or six AZD1222 recipients were SARS-CoV-2 seropositive at baseline, limiting conclusions about previously exposed vaccinees.

As for this clone: Its cognate antigen has yet to be identified. No base-level quality is on record; no much larger clone is a single base apart.

Including cysteine and phenylalanine, the CDR3 has 11 amino acids. Only CDR3 DNA remains: 33 bases, in frame from the first base. V sheds 5 bases and J sheds 4 bases, leaving 6 bases between their ends. The time point label of this sample denotes: sample from adult after SARS-CoV-2 infection, after symptom onset. A couple of convalescent COVID-19 patients, sampled after symptom onset from adults with prior SARS-CoV-2 infection, were also TCR-sequenced for comparison. The CDR3 regions of human TCRbeta chains were analyzed by immunosequencing. The published analysis was carried out like this. Repertoire TCRs were checked for matches against a reference library of SARS-CoV-2-specific TCRs that had been generated using the MIRA antigen-specificity platform. Breadth was defined as the fraction of unique TCRs that were SARS-CoV-2-associated. Depth was defined as the fraction of total T cells that were SARS-CoV-2-associated. Each spike-specific TCR was assigned to its reactive spike region and to a CD4 or CD8 class using the MIRA data. Log10-transformed breadth and depth values were compared by one-way ANOVA with Sidak's multiple comparisons tests. The clones in this table, taken by TCRdb from immuneACCESS, are in-frame only. Not every clone is retained; where verified, under half of the shortfall comes from an unresolved V gene, and the cause of the rest is unknown. Clonal size and the V and J genes are those of that table, whereas D and trimming came from the DNA. For this sample the table gives 160,000 or so clones, of which about 85% were detected only once. Approximately 6.6% of the sample comes from the top ten.

The TCR comes from an adult who had recovered from COVID-19. This specimen consisted of peripheral blood, obtained after recovery from COVID-19. This receptor chain uses TRBV12-3 or TRBV12-4 and TRBJ2-7; the D gene is perhaps TRBD2, from 5 matching bases. CDR3 reads: CASSEGYEQYF. The bases are TGTGCCAGCAGTGAGGGTTACGAGCAGTACTTC.